Below, 25 T cell receptor beta chains from the same sample are listed, as sequenced in a study of blood T cells in healthy people across ages. Next came a second PCR, run for roughly 7 to 12 cycles, which used a sample-barcoded 5' primer along with a J-beta primer mix. TCRdb reprocessed the 5' RACE reads via MiXCR and lists one record per CDR3 protein. The table shows about 1,600,000 distinct CDR3 sequences, with around 39% occurring only once. Specimen: blood. The receptors stem from a woman aged 18-30 years in good health.

This rearrangement joins TRBV2 to TRBJ2-7, with 9 positions matching TRBD1. Germline V gene data show CDR1 as SNHLY and CDR2 as FYNNEI. The trim removed 8 bases at V and 4 bases at J, leaving 9 bases unmatched. The CDR3 is made up of 14 amino acids. CDR3: CASAAGTGSYEQYF. The CDR3 nucleotides read TGTGCCAGCGCGGCCGGGACAGGGTCGTACGAGCAGTACTTC.

This clonotype was seen a handful of times. The genes are TRBV20-1 and TRBJ1-1; 8 bases fit TRBD1. V dropped 5 bases and J dropped 4; count of bases not matched to a gene: 12. Per germline, CDR1 DFQATT and CDR2 SNEGSKA (reference sequence). The CDR3 spans 15 residues. CDR3 sequence reads: CSAAPLQGAGTEAFF. CDR3 in DNA: TGCAGTGCTGCGCCTCTTCAGGGGGCAGGCACTGAAGCTTTCTTT.

This rearrangement joins TRBV27 to TRBJ2-3; 8 positions match TRBD2. Losses at the gene ends were 5 bases for V and 2 bases for J; bases not matched to a gene: 9. Germline V gene lookup returns CDR1 MNHEY and CDR2 SMNVEV (reference sequence). This CDR3 is 16 amino acids long. CDR3 region: CASSKIAGPITDTQYF. CDR3 DNA sequence: TGTGCCAGCAGTAAGATAGCGGGGCCCATCACAGATACGCAGTATTTT.

The chain couples TRBV7-3 to TRBJ2-1; no clear D gene. The V gene's germline CDR1 is SGHTA and CDR2 FQGTGA. Trimming took off 5 bases at V and 1 base at J, with 15 bases between the two ends. CDR3 length: 16 amino acids. The CDR3 sequence: CASSDITKRSYNEQFF. As DNA, the CDR3 is TGTGCCAGCAGCGACATCACAAAGCGTTCCTACAATGAGCAGTTCTTC.

The chain is built from TRBV6-6 and TRBJ1-3; no definite D call. The CDR3 consists of 11 residues. Germline CDR1 and CDR2: MNHNY and SVGAGI (reference sequence). V was pared by 7 bases and J by 4 bases, with 5 bases between. The CDR3 is CASNQGNTIYF. The CDR3 nucleotides read TGTGCCAGCAATCAAGGAAACACCATATATTTT.

The chain joins TRBV20-1 to TRBJ1-1; D is uncertain. The CDR3 is 13 amino acids. CDR1 is DFQATT, CDR2 SNEGSKA, per germline (reference sequence). Trimming removed 5 bases from V and 1 base from J, with 11 bases in between. The CDR3 nucleotides read TGCAGTGCTCCCTCACTGGAGAACACTGAAGCTTTCTTT. Amino acid sequence: CSAPSLENTEAFF.

This clonotype was seen a handful of times. The chain recombines TRBV7-9 with TRBJ2-1, with D tentatively TRBD1 or TRBD2 (5 bases each). This CDR3 has 14 amino acids. CDR1 and CDR2 (germline): SEHNR, FQNEAQ (reference sequence). Trimming left V 2 bases short and J 8 bases short, with 13 bases between. CDR3 loop: CASSLFSSGHEQFF. The DNA of the CDR3 is TGTGCCAGCAGCTTATTCAGTTCGGGGCATGAGCAGTTCTTC.

This clonotype was observed many times. The chain carries TRBV5-1 and TRBJ2-3, with D possibly matching TRBD1 (5 bases). The CDR3 contains 14 residues. V dropped 2 bases and J dropped 0 bases, with 7 bases sitting between them. Germline CDR1 is SGHRS and CDR2 is YFSETQ. The CDR3 sequence is CASSFRQSTDTQYF. The CDR3 DNA is TGCGCCAGCAGCTTCCGACAGAGCACAGATACGCAGTATTTT.

The gene calls are TRBV11-2 and TRBJ1-1; 10 nucleotides agree with TRBD1. The germline V gene has CDR1 SGHAT and CDR2 FQNNGV. The length of the CDR3 is 13 residues. V lost 0 bases and J lost 11; bases outside the gene matches: 3. This CDR3 is CASSLDRGQGAFF. In DNA, the CDR3 is TGTGCCAGCAGCTTAGATCGGGGACAGGGGGCTTTCTTT.

This clonotype was observed a few times. The chain uses TRBV4-1 and TRBJ2-7, with D possibly being TRBD2 (6 bases). This CDR3 is built from 15 residues. CDR1 and CDR2 from the germline V gene are MGHRA and YSYEKL. Trimming pared 6 bases from V and 2 bases from J, leaving 17 bases between. The CDR3, as DNA: TGCGCCAGCAGTCAACCTAGGGACTTTCCCTACGAGCAGTACTTC. Translation: CASSQPRDFPYEQYF.

The chain employs TRBV29-1 and TRBJ2-6; D unclear. This CDR3 spans 13 amino acids. Germline lookup yields CDR1 SQVTM and CDR2 ANQGSEA. Trimming removed 8 bases from V and 0 bases from J, with 8 bases in between. The DNA for the CDR3 is TGCAGCCCCGAGGACTCTGGGGCCAACGTCCTGACTTTC. Translation gives CSPEDSGANVLTF.

This chain joins TRBV7-2 and TRBJ1-5, with D possibly matching TRBD1 (5 bases). This CDR3 contains 17 residues. The germline V gene has CDR1 SGHTA and CDR2 FQGNSA. V was pared by 2 bases and J by 2 bases, with 16 bases between. The CDR3: CASSLRPGGGGNQPQHF. CDR3 coding DNA: TGTGCCAGCAGCTTAAGGCCCGGGGGGGGAGGCAATCAGCCCCAGCATTTT.

This clonotype has only a few counts. V gene TRBV12-5 combines with J gene TRBJ2-7; possible D gene TRBD2, 5 bases. The V and J ends lost 4 bases and 0 bases respectively, with 13 bases between them. The CDR3 is 15 residues long. Per germline, CDR1 LGHNT and CDR2 FRNRAP. The CDR3 nucleotides read TGTGCTAGTGGTTACCCCCATGGGAGCTCCTACGAGCAGTACTTC. Its translation is CASGYPHGSSYEQYF.

The chain has TRBV6-6 and TRBJ1-2; D is undetermined. The V end lost 10 bases, the J end lost 1 base, and 19 bases lay between the germline ends. There are 15 residues in the CDR3. From germline, CDR1 is MNHNY and CDR2 SVGAGI (reference sequence). CDR3 nucleotide sequence: TGTGCCACCTTATCCGGCCCGGGCCTTAACTATGGCTACACCTTC. Protein: CATLSGPGLNYGYTF.

This clonotype was seen a few times. This chain links TRBV27 with TRBJ1-1, with a possible D match to TRBD1 (6 bases). CDR1 and CDR2 (germline): MNHEY, SMNVEV (reference sequence). V was cut by 5 bases and J by 4 bases, with 11 bases left in between. The CDR3 sequence is 13 residues long. CDR3: CASSVRTATEAFF. CDR3 DNA: TGTGCCAGCAGTGTACGGACAGCCACTGAAGCTTTCTTT.

The V gene is TRBV9, the J gene TRBJ2-3; 7 bases fit TRBD2. The germline V gene has CDR1 SGDLS and CDR2 YYNGEE. This CDR3 region has 15 residues. The V gene end was trimmed by 2 bases and the J gene end by 2 bases; junction bases not matched to a gene: 5. CDR3 sequence: CASSVLGGYTDTQYF. In DNA form, the CDR3 reads TGTGCCAGCAGCGTTCTCGGGGGGTACACAGATACGCAGTATTTT.

A note on this clonotype: It may be a read error: a sequence one base away is much more abundant. This chain joins TRBV12-3 or TRBV12-4 and TRBJ2-3; D possibly uses TRBD1 or TRBD2 (5 bases each). This CDR3 contains 15 residues. Trimming removed 6 bases at V and 4 bases at J, with 17 bases between. The CDR3, as DNA: TGTGCCAGCAGGCCGGGGTGGGGGTACGCAGATACGCAGTATTTT. Protein sequence: CASRPGWGYADTQYF.

A few counts support this clonotype. The chain recombines TRBV7-3 with TRBJ2-1; D not resolved. CDR1 is SGHTA, CDR2 FQGTGA, per germline. V shed 0 bases and J shed 6 bases, with 6 bases lying between them. There are 13 residues in the CDR3. CDR3 protein: CASSLTAVNEQFF. For the CDR3, the DNA is TGTGCCAGCAGCTTAACGGCGGTCAATGAGCAGTTCTTC.

The J gene is TRBJ1-2, the V gene TRBV27; 8 bases agree with TRBD1. The CDR3 length is 18 residues. Losses at the gene ends were 6 bases for V and 0 bases for J; bases not matched to a gene: 15. CDR1 MNHEY and CDR2 SMNVEV come from the germline V gene (reference sequence). CDR3 sequence (DNA): TGTGCCAGCAGCCCTCGGGACAGGACCGAAGGGTCTAACTATGGCTACACCTTC. This sequence encodes CASSPRDRTEGSNYGYTF.

The J gene is TRBJ2-3, the V gene TRBV6-2 or TRBV6-3; 7 bases fit TRBD1. The CDR3 runs to 15 residues. The V gene's germline CDR1 is MNHEY and CDR2 SVGEGT. Trimming removed 5 bases from V and 2 bases from J; junction bases left unmatched: 7. CDR3 sequence: CASSGRDSNTDTQYF. Written as DNA, the CDR3 is TGTGCCAGCAGTGGCCGGGACAGTAACACAGATACGCAGTATTTT.

Note on this clonotype: Sequence at one end of the junction differs from germline and may be a read error. This chain links TRBV6-6 with TRBJ2-1; D is unclear. Germline V gene data show CDR1 as MNHNY and CDR2 as SVGAGI (reference sequence). CDR3 length: 16 residues. For the CDR3, the DNA is TGTGCCTGCAGCTTATCCAGTACCGGCCCCTACAATGAGCAGTTCTTC. It codes for CACSLSSTGPYNEQFF.

This clonotype occurred a few times. The chain joins TRBV5-1 to TRBJ1-2; 7 nucleotides match TRBD1. The CDR3 is 14 amino acids. From germline, CDR1 is SGHRS and CDR2 YFSETQ. The V gene end was trimmed by 4 bases and the J gene end by 2 bases; junction bases not matched to a gene: 5. The CDR3 region has the DNA TGCGCCAGCAGCACCAGACAGGGCAACTATGGCTACACCTTC. Translating gives CASSTRQGNYGYTF.

The chain combines TRBV2 with TRBJ1-6; D remains ambiguous. Germline V gives CDR1 SNHLY, CDR2 FYNNEI. V gave up 1 base and J gave up 10 bases, with 8 bases separating them. This CDR3 comprises 13 residues. CDR3 in amino acids: CASSEDPRSPLHF. CDR3 sequence (DNA): TGTGCCAGCAGTGAAGACCCTAGGTCACCCCTCCACTTT. Drawing the rest from reference TRBV2 and TRBJ1-6, the complete variable domain is EPEVTQTPSHQVTQMGQEVILRCVPISNHLYFYWYRQILGQKVEFLVSFYNNEISEKSEIFDDQFSVERPDGSNFTLKIRSTKLEDSAMYFCASSEDPRSPLHFGNGTRLTVT.

This clonotype was counted only a few times. V is TRBV7-8 and J is TRBJ1-1; 7 bases map to TRBD1. V lost 4 bases to trimming and J lost 0 bases; unmatched junction nucleotides: 14. The length of the CDR3 is 18 residues. Per the germline V gene, CDR1 is SGHVS and CDR2 is FQNEAQ. CDR3 region: CASSYRGGGRTLNTEAFF. DNA for the CDR3: TGTGCCAGCAGCTATCGCGGAGGGGGCAGAACCTTGAACACTGAAGCTTTCTTT.

This chain uses TRBV6-1 with TRBJ2-1, with D unresolved. Germline V gene lookup returns CDR1 MNHNS and CDR2 SASEGT. The CDR3 runs to 11 residues. Trimming took off 7 bases at V and 5 bases at J, with 6 bases between the two ends. The CDR3 here is CASKTHNEQFF. CDR3 DNA sequence: TGTGCCAGCAAGACCCACAATGAGCAGTTCTTC.